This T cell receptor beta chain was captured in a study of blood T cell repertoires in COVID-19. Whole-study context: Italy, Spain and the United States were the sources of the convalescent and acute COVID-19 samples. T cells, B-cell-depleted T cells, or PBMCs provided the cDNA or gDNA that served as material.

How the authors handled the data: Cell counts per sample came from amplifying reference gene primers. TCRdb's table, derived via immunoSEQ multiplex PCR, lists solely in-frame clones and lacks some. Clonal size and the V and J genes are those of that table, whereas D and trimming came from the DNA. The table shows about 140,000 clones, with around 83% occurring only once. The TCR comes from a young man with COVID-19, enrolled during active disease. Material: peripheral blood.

This CDR3 reads CASSFFWSQTGVNTGELFF. Here the CDR3 DNA reads TGTGCCAGCAGCTTTTTCTGGTCGCAGACGGGAGTCAACACCGGGGAGCTGTTTTTT. The chain combines TRBV7-9 with TRBJ2-2; tentative D call: TRBD2 (6 bases). Trimming took 3 bases from V and 2 from J, leaving 22 bases between them. The CDR3 spans 19 residues. The germline gives CDR1 SEHNR, CDR2 FQNEAQ (reference sequence).